This T cell receptor beta chain was captured in a study of CD8 T cells in Susac syndrome. With random hexamers, reverse transcription was performed on roughly 0.45 to 1 ug of RNA. By means of immunoSEQ multiplex PCR, TCR beta CDR3 spanning 54 Vbeta and 13 Jbeta underwent amplification. MiXCR, run by TCRdb on the immunoSEQ multiplex PCR reads, gives a single entry per CDR3 protein. Seen here are approximately 130,000 distinct CDR3 sequences, around 90% observed once, and the top ten hold around 0.22%. Sequencing of TCR beta, carried out with a high-throughput approach, was applied to CD8+ and CD4+ T cells from the blood. Stable or active relapsing-remitting multiple sclerosis, untreated and meeting revised McDonald criteria, defined the controls. This CDR3 has 14 residues. Germline values: CDR1 DFQATT, CDR2 SNEGSKA (reference sequence). Study-level results: As the study acknowledged, the number of individuals in its TCR sequencing and HLA analysis was relatively small.

This clonotype has only one observation. Its matching antigen is unknown. Relative to the germline gene, one junction end is altered; a read error may explain this. Sequencing was performed on CD8+ T cells from PBMCs. This TCR was sampled from a human donor with multiple sclerosis. This chain joins TRBV20-1 and TRBJ1-1; 7 bases line up with TRBD1. CDR3 DNA: TGTCAGGGACAGCGATACTTAGGGGACACTGAAGCTTTCTTT. It encodes CQGQRYLGDTEAFF.